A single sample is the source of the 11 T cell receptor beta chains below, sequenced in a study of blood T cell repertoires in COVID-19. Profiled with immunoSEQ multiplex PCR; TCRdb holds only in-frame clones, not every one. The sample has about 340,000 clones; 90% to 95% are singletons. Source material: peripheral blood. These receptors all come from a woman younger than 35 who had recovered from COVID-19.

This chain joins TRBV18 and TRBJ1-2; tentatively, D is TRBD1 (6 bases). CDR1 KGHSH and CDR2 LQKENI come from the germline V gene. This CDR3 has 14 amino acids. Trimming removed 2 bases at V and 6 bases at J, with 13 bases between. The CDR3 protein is CASSPGRQGNGYTF. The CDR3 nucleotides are TGTGCCAGCTCACCAGGTCGGCAGGGGAATGGCTACACCTTC. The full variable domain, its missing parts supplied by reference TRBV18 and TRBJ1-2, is NAGVMQNPRHLVRRRGQEARLRCSPMKGHSHVYWYRQLPEEGLKFMVYLQKENIIDESGMPKERFSAEFPKEGPSILRIQQVVRGDSAAYFCASSPGRQGNGYTFGSGTRLTVV.

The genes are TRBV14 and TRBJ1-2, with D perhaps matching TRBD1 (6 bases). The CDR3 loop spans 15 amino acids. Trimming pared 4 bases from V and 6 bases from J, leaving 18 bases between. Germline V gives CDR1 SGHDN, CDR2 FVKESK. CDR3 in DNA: TGTGCCAGCAGCCGCTCAACCACAGGGTCGAATGGCTACACCTTC. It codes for CASSRSTTGSNGYTF.

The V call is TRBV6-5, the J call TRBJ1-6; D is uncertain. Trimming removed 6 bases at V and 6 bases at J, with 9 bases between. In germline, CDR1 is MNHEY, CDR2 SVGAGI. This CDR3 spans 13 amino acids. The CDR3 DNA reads TGTGCCAGCAGACGAGGAGGTAATTCACCCCTCCACTTT. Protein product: CASRRGGNSPLHF.

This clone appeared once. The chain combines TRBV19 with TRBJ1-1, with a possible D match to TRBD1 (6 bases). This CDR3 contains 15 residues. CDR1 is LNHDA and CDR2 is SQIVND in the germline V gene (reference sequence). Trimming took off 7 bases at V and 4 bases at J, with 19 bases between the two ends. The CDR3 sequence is CASTFLGGRGTEAFF. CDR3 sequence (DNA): TGTGCCAGTACCTTTCTAGGGGGGAGGGGCACTGAAGCTTTCTTT.

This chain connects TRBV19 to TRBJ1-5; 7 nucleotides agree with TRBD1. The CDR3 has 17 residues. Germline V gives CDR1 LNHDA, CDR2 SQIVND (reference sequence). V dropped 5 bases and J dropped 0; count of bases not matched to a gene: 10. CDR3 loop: CASSFTTGRYSNQPQHF. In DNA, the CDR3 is TGTGCCAGTAGTTTCACGACAGGGAGATATAGCAATCAGCCCCAGCATTTT.

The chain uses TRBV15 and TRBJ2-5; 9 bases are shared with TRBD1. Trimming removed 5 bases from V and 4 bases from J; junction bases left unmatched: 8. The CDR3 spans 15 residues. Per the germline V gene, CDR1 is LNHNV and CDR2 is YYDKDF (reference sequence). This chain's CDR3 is CATSQETGGRETQYF. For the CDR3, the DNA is TGTGCCACCAGCCAAGAAACAGGGGGCCGAGAGACCCAGTACTTC.

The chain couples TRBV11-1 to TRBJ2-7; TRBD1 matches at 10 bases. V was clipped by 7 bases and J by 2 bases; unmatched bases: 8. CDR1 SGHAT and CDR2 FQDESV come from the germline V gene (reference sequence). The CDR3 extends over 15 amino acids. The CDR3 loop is CASTQGTGDTYEQYV. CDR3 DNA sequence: TGTGCCAGCACCCAAGGGACAGGGGACACCTACGAGCAGTACGTC.

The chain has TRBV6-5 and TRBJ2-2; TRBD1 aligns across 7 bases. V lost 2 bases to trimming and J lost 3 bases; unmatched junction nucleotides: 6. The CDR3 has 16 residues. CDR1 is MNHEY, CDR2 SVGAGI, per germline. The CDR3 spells CASSYPRQGYTGELFF. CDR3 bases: TGTGCCAGCAGTTACCCAAGACAGGGCTACACCGGGGAGCTGTTTTTT.

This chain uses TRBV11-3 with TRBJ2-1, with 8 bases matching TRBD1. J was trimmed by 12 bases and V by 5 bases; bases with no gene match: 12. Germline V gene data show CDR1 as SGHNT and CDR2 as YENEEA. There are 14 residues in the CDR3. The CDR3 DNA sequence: TGTGCCAGCAGCCCAGGACAGGGTAGTTTTGGGCAGTTCTTC. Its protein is CASSPGQGSFGQFF.

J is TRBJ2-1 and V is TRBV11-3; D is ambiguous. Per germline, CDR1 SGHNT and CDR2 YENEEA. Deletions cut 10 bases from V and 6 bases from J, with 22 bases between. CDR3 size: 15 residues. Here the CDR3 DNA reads TGTGCCACTACCGAGTTTAGCCCAACCCTCAATGAGCAGTTCTTC. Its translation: CATTEFSPTLNEQFF.

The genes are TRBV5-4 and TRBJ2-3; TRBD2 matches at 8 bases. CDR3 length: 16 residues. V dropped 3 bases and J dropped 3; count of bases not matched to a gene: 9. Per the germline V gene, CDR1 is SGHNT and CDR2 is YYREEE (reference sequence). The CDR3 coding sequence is TGTGCCAGCAGCTCCGGGGGGGGAGTTCGGACAGATACGCAGTATTTT. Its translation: CASSSGGGVRTDTQYF.